A selection of T cell receptor beta chains follows, all from one sample in a study of control samples from healthy donors and cancer patients. The protocol was immunoSEQ multiplex PCR, while the TCRdb copy is restricted to in-frame clones and leaves out a portion. The sample consists of over 200,000 clones, roughly 87% of them appearing once. Sequencing was carried out using PBMCs. All receptors come from a woman aged 60-75 years with lung cancer. Both conserved end residues are part of each CDR3. D genes are given only for firm matches. Expanded clones get a size class; other rows say once, few or many, or leave the size out.

cdr3_aa: CSVGPRETQYF; cdr3_nt: TGCAGCGTTGGCCCCCGAGAGACCCAGTACTTC; d_call: NA; clone_size: NA; j_call: TRBJ2-5; v_call: TRBV29-1
cdr3_aa: CASSQVVAGAYNEQFF; cdr3_nt: TGCGCCAGCAGCCAAGTGGTAGCGGGAGCCTACAATGAGCAGTTCTTC; d_call: TRBD2; clone_size: NA; j_call: TRBJ2-1; v_call: TRBV4-1
cdr3_aa: CASITGGNQPQHF; cdr3_nt: TGTGCCAGCATCACCGGAGGAAATCAGCCCCAGCATTTT; d_call: NA; clone_size: NA; j_call: TRBJ1-5; v_call: TRBV6-5
cdr3_aa: CAISEFSGGSNYGYTF; cdr3_nt: TGTGCCATCAGTGAGTTCTCAGGGGGATCTAACTATGGCTACACCTTC; d_call: TRBD1; clone_size: few; j_call: TRBJ1-2; v_call: TRBV10-3
cdr3_aa: CASSERRQSYGYTF; cdr3_nt: TGTGCCAGCAGTGAAAGACGACAGAGCTATGGCTACACCTTC; d_call: NA; clone_size: NA; j_call: TRBJ1-2; v_call: TRBV6-1
cdr3_aa: CASSLGTAEKLFF; cdr3_nt: TGCGCCAGCAGCTTGGGGACGGCGGAAAAACTGTTTTTT; d_call: NA; clone_size: NA; j_call: TRBJ1-4; v_call: TRBV5-1
cdr3_aa: CASSEVVWGYTEAFF; cdr3_nt: TGTGCCAGCAGTGAAGTGGTATGGGGGTACACTGAAGCTTTCTTT; d_call: NA; clone_size: NA; j_call: TRBJ1-1; v_call: TRBV6-1
cdr3_aa: CASSPGREPWGEKLFF; cdr3_nt: TGTGCCAGCAGCCCCGGCCGGGAGCCCTGGGGGGAAAAACTGTTTTTT; d_call: NA; clone_size: NA; j_call: TRBJ1-4; v_call: TRBV7-9
cdr3_aa: CASSQMAGQGVKDTQYF; cdr3_nt: TGTGCCAGCAGCCAAATGGCGGGACAGGGTGTCAAAGATACGCAGTATTTT; d_call: TRBD1; clone_size: NA; j_call: TRBJ2-3; v_call: TRBV3-1/TRBV3-2
cdr3_aa: CASSLERADTQYF; cdr3_nt: TGTGCCAGCAGCTTAGAGAGGGCAGATACGCAGTATTTT; d_call: NA; clone_size: NA; j_call: TRBJ2-3; v_call: TRBV7-2
cdr3_aa: CASYTPGGSGNTIYF; cdr3_nt: TGTGCCAGTTATACACCAGGAGGATCTGGAAACACCATATATTTT; d_call: NA; clone_size: NA; j_call: TRBJ1-3; v_call: TRBV19
cdr3_aa: CASSLGLGEQYF; cdr3_nt: TGTGCCAGCAGCTTGGGCTTGGGGGAGCAGTACTTC; d_call: NA; clone_size: NA; j_call: TRBJ2-7; v_call: TRBV5-4
cdr3_aa: CASSLLTGRSHGEQFF; cdr3_nt: TGTGCCAGCAGCCTCCTGACAGGGAGGTCCCATGGTGAGCAGTTCTTC; d_call: NA; clone_size: NA; j_call: TRBJ2-1; v_call: TRBV11-2